This TCR beta chain was retrieved from a study of tumor-infiltrating lymphocytes in primary liver carcinoma. Findings and limits, study-wide: Paired tumor-adjacent and tumor-blood samples overlapped less than tumor region pairs did. There were only about 8-25% of top clones found in all five tumor regions.

Without any cell sorting, about 20-31 mg of bulk tissue yielded co-extracted RNA and DNA. Each sampled tumor had five separate regions taken from it. Every tumor sample held more than 80% viable tumor cells. Of note for this clonotype: The antigen is not known. The CDR3 does not close with the conserved phenylalanine or tryptophan, likely indicating a read error.

Using a constant-region primer together with ProtoScript II reverse transcriptase, TCR beta cDNA was made from approximately 500 ng of total RNA. What produced the TCR beta libraries was three nested multiplex PCR rounds using slightly modified ARM-PCR. Investigators reported that the first two PCR rounds, at 10 cycles each, used TRBV1-TRBV30 forward primers with a C-beta reverse primer. Via MiXCR, TCRdb re-called the multiplex PCR reads, giving one row per CDR3 protein. This table has tens of thousands of distinct CDR3 sequences, around 70% appearing once. CDR3 length: 11 amino acids. The V end lost 10 bases, the J end lost 4 bases, and 8 bases lay between the germline ends. CDR1 and CDR2 (germline): SGHAT, FQNNGV.

Sequencing was performed on liver tumor tissue from sampling region 3. The subset is: tumor region T3, left-lateral pole. The source of this sequence is a woman between 25 and 40 years old with primary liver carcinoma and hepatitis B virus infection. V is TRBV11-2 and J is TRBJ1-3; D gene ambiguous. CDR3: CANNLGNTIYL. For the CDR3, the DNA is TGTGCCAACAACTTGGGAAACACCATATATCTT.